A selection of T cell receptor beta chains follows, all from one sample in a study of blood T cell repertoires in COVID-19. This table comes from immunoSEQ multiplex PCR, and its TCRdb copy is limited to in-frame clones, with some not included. The sample carries fewer than 200,000 clones, approximately 86% recorded once. The material sequenced was peripheral blood. The source of these receptors is a woman over 75 with COVID-19, enrolled during active disease. Each CDR3 is given without its conserved first and last residue.

j_gene	v_gene	CDR3aa
TRBJ2-7	TRBV19	ASSQMAGRSYEQY
TRBJ2-7	TRBV28	ASSLRQVSYEQY
TRBJ1-1	TRBV5-1	ASSLDWGGTEAF
TRBJ1-5	TRBV29-1	SVGQGAGGEPQH
TRBJ1-3	TRBV28	ASSLFGQTSGNTIY
TRBJ1-2	TRBV7-2	ASSLAPGQGYGYT
TRBJ1-2	TRBV18	ASSPTLTGKNYGYT
TRBJ2-3	TRBV3-1/TRBV3-2	ASSQGLWSGLSTDTQY
TRBJ1-1	TRBV7-2	ASSFGTRKINTEAF
TRBJ2-1	TRBV6-4	ASSAQKYNEQF
TRBJ2-2	TRBV3-1/TRBV3-2	ASSQGQNTGELF
TRBJ1-3	TRBV6-2/TRBV6-3	ASSYGSSGNTIY
TRBJ2-1	TRBV5-5	ASSLISPGLAFRQF
TRBJ1-1	TRBV28	ASSLAPGRASEAF
TRBJ2-1	TRBV6-1	ASSEGTSGSRNVQF
TRBJ1-1	TRBV21-1	ASSKEDRLNTEAF
TRBJ2-7	TRBV5-8	ASSLKPGFHEQY
TRBJ2-4	TRBV6-6	ASRGLAGVDQY
TRBJ2-5	TRBV7-3	ASSLGGTETQY
TRBJ2-1	TRBV5-4	ASSTRLAGGSYNEQF
TRBJ1-5	TRBV28	ATWDNNQPQH
TRBJ2-6	TRBV27	ASSQTGRGANVLT
TRBJ2-1	TRBV29-1	SVDKGQINEQF
TRBJ2-7	TRBV5-1	ASSLAGGLAGGVSYEQY
TRBJ2-5	TRBV3-1/TRBV3-2	ASSQNRGMQETQY
TRBJ2-5	TRBV5-1	ASSAYGTSGSQETQY
TRBJ2-7	TRBV28	ASSPAGPYEQY
TRBJ2-1	TRBV4-1	ASSQVRNEQF
TRBJ2-7	TRBV6-2/TRBV6-3	ASSKLAASSYEQY
TRBJ1-5	TRBV19	ASRQQGNQPQH
TRBJ2-7	TRBV28	ASSLPGTGGGEQY
TRBJ1-6	TRBV6-5	ASTRGHDNSPLH
TRBJ2-3	TRBV4-1	ASSQDEGQTQY
TRBJ2-1	TRBV7-9	ASSPHGTSGSRRNEQF
TRBJ1-2	TRBV7-9	ASSLTKALTYGYT
TRBJ1-5	TRBV2	ASSAQGARQPQH
TRBJ1-1	TRBV12-3/TRBV12-4	ASRYLNTEAF
TRBJ2-5	TRBV3-1/TRBV3-2	ASSRRLGQETQY
TRBJ1-3	TRBV28	ASNGAAGVGNTIY
TRBJ2-3	TRBV5-4	ASSFPGGRVTDTQY
TRBJ1-2	TRBV7-2	ASSLALGGAYGYT
TRBJ1-1	TRBV5-4	ASSLGQKNTEAF
TRBJ1-1	TRBV15	ATSREGGTEAF